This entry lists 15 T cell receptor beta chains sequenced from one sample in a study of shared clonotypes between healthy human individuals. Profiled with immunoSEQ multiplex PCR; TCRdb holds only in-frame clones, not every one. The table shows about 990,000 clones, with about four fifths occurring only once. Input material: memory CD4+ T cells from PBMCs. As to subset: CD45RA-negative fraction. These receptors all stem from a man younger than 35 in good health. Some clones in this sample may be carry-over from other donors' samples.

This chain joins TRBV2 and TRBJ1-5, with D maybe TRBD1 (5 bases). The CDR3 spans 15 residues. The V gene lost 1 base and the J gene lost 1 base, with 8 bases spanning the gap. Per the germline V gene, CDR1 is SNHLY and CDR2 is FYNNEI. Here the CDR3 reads CASSEGGASNQPQHF. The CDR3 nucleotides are TGTGCCAGCAGTGAAGGAGGGGCGAGCAATCAGCCCCAGCATTTT.

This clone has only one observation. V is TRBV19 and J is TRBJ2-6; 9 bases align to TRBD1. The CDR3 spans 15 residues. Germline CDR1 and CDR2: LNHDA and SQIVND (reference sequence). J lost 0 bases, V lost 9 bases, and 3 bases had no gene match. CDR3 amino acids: CASGTGNSGANVLTF. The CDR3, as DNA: TGTGCCAGCGGGACAGGGAACTCTGGGGCCAACGTCCTGACTTTC.

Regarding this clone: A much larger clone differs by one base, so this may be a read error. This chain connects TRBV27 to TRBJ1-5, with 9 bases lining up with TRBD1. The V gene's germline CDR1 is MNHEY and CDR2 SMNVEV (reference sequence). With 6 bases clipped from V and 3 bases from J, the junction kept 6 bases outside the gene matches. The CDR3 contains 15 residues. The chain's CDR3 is CASSSGQGFNQPQHF. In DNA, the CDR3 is TGTGCCAGCAGCTCGGGACAGGGCTTCAATCAGCCCCAGCATTTT.

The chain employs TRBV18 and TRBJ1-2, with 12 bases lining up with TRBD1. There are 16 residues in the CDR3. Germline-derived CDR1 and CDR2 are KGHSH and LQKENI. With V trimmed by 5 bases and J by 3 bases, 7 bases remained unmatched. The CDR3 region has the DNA TGTGCCAGCTCATCCCGGGACAGGGGGCGAGACTATGGCTACACCTTC. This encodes CASSSRDRGRDYGYTF.

The chain's CDR3 is CASSLGGAQRYEQYF. CDR3 nucleotide sequence: TGCGCCAGCAGCTTGGGAGGTGCCCAACGCTACGAGCAGTACTTC. J is TRBJ2-5 and V is TRBV5-1; no definite D call. Matching the DNA end better, TRBJ2-7 makes the J call doubtful. Germline V gives CDR1 SGHRS, CDR2 YFSETQ. The CDR3 has 15 amino acids.

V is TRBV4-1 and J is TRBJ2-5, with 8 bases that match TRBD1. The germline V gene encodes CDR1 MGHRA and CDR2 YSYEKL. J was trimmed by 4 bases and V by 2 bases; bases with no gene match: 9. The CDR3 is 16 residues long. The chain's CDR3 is CASSQPGGRGRETQYF. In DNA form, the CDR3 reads TGCGCCAGCAGCCAACCCGGGGGCAGGGGGCGAGAGACCCAGTACTTC.

CDR3 region: CASSLATSLDIDTQYF. The CDR3 nucleotides are TGTGCCAGCAGCTTAGCAACCAGCCTTGACATCGATACGCAGTATTTT. The chain uses TRBV7-9 and TRBJ2-3; the D is unclear. Germline V gives CDR1 SEHNR, CDR2 FQNEAQ (reference sequence). V lost 0 bases and J 6 bases, leaving 16 bases between the germline ends. CDR3 length: 16 residues. The entire variable domain, with the rest obtained from reference TRBV7-9 and TRBJ2-3, is as follows: DTGVSQNPRHKITKRGQNVTFRCDPISEHNRLYWYRQTLGQGPEFLTYFQNEAQLEKSRLLSDRFSAERPKGSFSTLEIQRTEQGDSAMYLCASSLATSLDIDTQYFGPGTRLTVL.

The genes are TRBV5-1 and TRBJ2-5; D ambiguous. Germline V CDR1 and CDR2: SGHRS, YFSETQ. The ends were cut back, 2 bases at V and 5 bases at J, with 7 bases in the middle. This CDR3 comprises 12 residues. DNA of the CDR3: TGCGCCAGCAGCTTAGATTGGGAGACCCAGTACTTC. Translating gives CASSLDWETQYF.

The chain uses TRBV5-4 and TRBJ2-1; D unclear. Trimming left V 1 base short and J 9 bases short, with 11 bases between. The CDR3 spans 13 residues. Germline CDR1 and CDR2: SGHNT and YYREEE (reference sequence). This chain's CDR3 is CASSLSQVGEQFF. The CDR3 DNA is TGTGCCAGCAGCTTGTCCCAGGTTGGTGAGCAGTTCTTC.

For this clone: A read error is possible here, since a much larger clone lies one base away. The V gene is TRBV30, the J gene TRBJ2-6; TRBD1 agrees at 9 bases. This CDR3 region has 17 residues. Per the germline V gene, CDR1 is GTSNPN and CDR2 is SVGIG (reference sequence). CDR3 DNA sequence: TGTGCCTGGTTACCGGGACAGGGACTCTCTGGGGCCAGCGTCCTGACTTTC. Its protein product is CAWLPGQGLSGASVLTF. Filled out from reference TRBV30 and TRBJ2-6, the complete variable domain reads SQTIHQWPATLVQPVGSPLSLECTVEGTSNPNLYWYRQAAGRGLQLLFYSVGIGQISSEVPQNLSASRPQDRQFILSSKKLLLSDSGFYLCAWLPGQGLSGASVLTFGAGSRLTVL.

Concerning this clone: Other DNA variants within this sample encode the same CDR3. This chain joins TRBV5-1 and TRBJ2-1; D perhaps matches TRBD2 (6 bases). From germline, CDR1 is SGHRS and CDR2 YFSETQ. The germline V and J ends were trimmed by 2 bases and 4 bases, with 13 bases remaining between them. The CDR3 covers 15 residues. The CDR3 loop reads CASSLLAGPYNEQFF. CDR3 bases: TGCGCCAGCAGCTTACTAGCAGGACCGTACAATGAGCAGTTCTTC.

CDR3 residues: CASSSRGLSEPYEQYF. Here the CDR3 DNA reads TGCGCCAGCAGCTCGCGAGGATTGAGCGAACCTTACGAGCAGTACTTC. V gene TRBV5-1 combines with J gene TRBJ2-7, with D uncertain. The CDR3 loop spans 16 amino acids. Germline values: CDR1 SGHRS, CDR2 YFSETQ. V was shortened by 3 bases and J by 4 bases, with 20 bases between the two germline ends. Full variable domain (remainder filled in from reference TRBV5-1 and TRBJ2-7): KAGVTQTPRYLIKTRGQQVTLSCSPISGHRSVSWYQQTPGQGLQFLFEYFSETQRNKGNFPGRFSGRQFSNSRSEMNVSTLELGDSALYLCASSSRGLSEPYEQYFGPGTRLTVT.

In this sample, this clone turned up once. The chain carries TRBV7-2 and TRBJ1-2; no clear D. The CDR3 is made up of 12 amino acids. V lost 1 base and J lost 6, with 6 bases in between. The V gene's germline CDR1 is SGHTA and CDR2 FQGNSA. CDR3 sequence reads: CASSLERHGYTF. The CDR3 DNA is TGTGCCAGCAGCTTAGAACGGCATGGCTACACCTTC. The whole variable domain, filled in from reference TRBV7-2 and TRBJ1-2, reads GAGVSQSPSNKVTEKGKDVELRCDPISGHTALYWYRQSLGQGLEFLIYFQGNSAPDKSGLPSDRFSAERTGGSVSTLTIQRTQQEDSAVYLCASSLERHGYTFGSGTRLTVV.

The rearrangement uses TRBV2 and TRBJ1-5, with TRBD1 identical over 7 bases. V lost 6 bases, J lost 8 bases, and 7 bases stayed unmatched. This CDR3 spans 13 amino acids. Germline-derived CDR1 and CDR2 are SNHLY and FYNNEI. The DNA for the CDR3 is TGTGCCAGCAGGGGACAGTCGGTCGAGCCCCAGCATTTT. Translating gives CASRGQSVEPQHF.

The CDR3 DNA reads as TGTGCCTGGAGGTGGACAGGGGGAGTAGGGGGCTACACCTTC. Protein sequence: CAWRWTGGVGGYTF. The V gene is TRBV30, the J gene TRBJ1-2, with 10 bases that match TRBD1. This CDR3 is 14 amino acids long. Germline V lookup: CDR1 GTSNPN, CDR2 SVGIG (reference sequence). Trimming took 3 bases from V and 8 from J; bases not matched to a gene: 9.